Listed below are T cell receptor beta chains from one sample, sequenced in a study of T cells in Graves' hyperthyroidism and ophthalmopathy. TCRdb reanalysed the multiplex PCR reads using MiXCR and keeps one entry per CDR3 protein. The table records about 380,000 distinct CDR3 sequences, roughly 15% of them present only once. The sample comprised blood. Receptors originate from a woman aged 25 to 39 with Graves' ophthalmopathy. The CDR3 runs from the conserved cysteine through the conserved F or W. The order of the fields is J gene, clone size, V gene, D gene, CDR3 DNA, CDR3 protein. A D gene is named only where the DNA matches it firmly. The size of a clone is reported for some rows only, either as once, few or many, or as a class for expanded clones.

J gene: TRBJ1-4; clone size: many; V gene: TRBV28; D gene: TRBD1; CDR3 DNA: TGTGCCAGCAGCCTGGGGACAGAGAATGAAAAACTGTTTTTT; CDR3 protein: CASSLGTENEKLFF
J gene: TRBJ1-2; clone size: many; V gene: TRBV27; D gene: -; CDR3 DNA: TGTGCCAGCAGTTTCGGAGGGGATTATGGCTACACCTTC; CDR3 protein: CASSFGGDYGYTF
J gene: TRBJ2-7; clone size: many; V gene: TRBV28; D gene: TRBD2; CDR3 DNA: TGTGCCAATACGCTAGCGGGGTCGACCTACGAGCAGTACTTC; CDR3 protein: CANTLAGSTYEQYF
J gene: TRBJ2-5; clone size: -; V gene: TRBV29-1; D gene: TRBD2; CDR3 DNA: TGCAGCGTTGAAGTGCTAGCGGGGGGCCAAGAGACCCAGTACTTC; CDR3 protein: CSVEVLAGGQETQYF
J gene: TRBJ1-5; clone size: -; V gene: TRBV9; D gene: -; CDR3 DNA: TGTGCCAGCAGCGTAGTCCCGACAGGAGATCAGCCCCAGCATTTT; CDR3 protein: CASSVVPTGDQPQHF
J gene: TRBJ2-3; clone size: few; V gene: TRBV19; D gene: -; CDR3 DNA: TGTGCCAGTACTCTCAGCCCTAGTGACCATGGAGATACGCAGTATTTT; CDR3 protein: CASTLSPSDHGDTQYF
J gene: TRBJ2-1; clone size: -; V gene: TRBV9; D gene: -; CDR3 DNA: TGTGCCAGCAGCCCCCGGGTCGAGGAGGGGTACAATGAGCAGTTCTTC; CDR3 protein: CASSPRVEEGYNEQFF
J gene: TRBJ2-3; clone size: many; V gene: TRBV7-7; D gene: -; CDR3 DNA: TGTGCTAGCAGCGAAACGCCCACAGATACGCAGTATTTT; CDR3 protein: CASSETPTDTQYF
J gene: TRBJ1-2; clone size: many; V gene: TRBV28; D gene: -; CDR3 DNA: TGTGCCAGCAGTTTACTGGGGTCCTGGGGCTACACCTTC; CDR3 protein: CASSLLGSWGYTF
J gene: TRBJ1-6; clone size: few; V gene: TRBV20-1; D gene: -; CDR3 DNA: TGCAGTGCTAGAGTGGTAGGGGGGAGCTCCTATAATTCACCCCTCCACTTT; CDR3 protein: CSARVVGGSSYNSPLHF
J gene: TRBJ2-5; clone size: many; V gene: TRBV30; D gene: -; CDR3 DNA: TGTGCCTGGAGCGAAGACAGTCAAGAGACCCAGTACTTC; CDR3 protein: CAWSEDSQETQYF
J gene: TRBJ1-5; clone size: many; V gene: TRBV2; D gene: TRBD1; CDR3 DNA: TGTGCCAGCAGGGGACAGGGGGTTCGTCAGCCCCAGCATTTT; CDR3 protein: CASRGQGVRQPQHF
J gene: TRBJ1-5; clone size: many; V gene: TRBV28; D gene: -; CDR3 DNA: TGTGCCAGCAGTTTAGGGCAGGCCTATAGCAATCAGCCCCAGCATTTT; CDR3 protein: CASSLGQAYSNQPQHF
J gene: TRBJ2-2; clone size: many; V gene: TRBV12-3/TRBV12-4; D gene: TRBD2; CDR3 DNA: TGTGCCAGCAGGGGAAGCGGGGGGGACACCGGGGAGCTGTTTTTT; CDR3 protein: CASRGSGGDTGELFF
J gene: TRBJ2-5; clone size: -; V gene: TRBV6-2/TRBV6-3; D gene: -; CDR3 DNA: TGTGCCAGCGGAAGAGATATGGGAGGAACGGAGACCCAGTACTTC; CDR3 protein: CASGRDMGGTETQYF
J gene: TRBJ2-7; clone size: many; V gene: TRBV11-3; D gene: -; CDR3 DNA: TGTGCCAGCAGCTTAGTGGACTATCCCTCCTACGAGCAGTACTTC; CDR3 protein: CASSLVDYPSYEQYF
J gene: TRBJ2-3; clone size: many; V gene: TRBV9; D gene: TRBD2; CDR3 DNA: TGTGCCAGCAGCGTAGGGCTAGCGGAGGCCACGCAGTATTTT; CDR3 protein: CASSVGLAEATQYF
J gene: TRBJ1-3; clone size: few; V gene: TRBV27; D gene: -; CDR3 DNA: TGTGCCAGCTCTGCTGGGCCCCTCTCTGGAAACACCATATATTTT; CDR3 protein: CASSAGPLSGNTIYF
J gene: TRBJ1-6; clone size: many; V gene: TRBV27; D gene: TRBD1; CDR3 DNA: TGTGCCACCATTGCGGGACAGAAATATAATTCACCCCTCCACTTT; CDR3 protein: CATIAGQKYNSPLHF
J gene: TRBJ2-1; clone size: -; V gene: TRBV6-5; D gene: TRBD1; CDR3 DNA: TGTGCCAGCAGTTACGGGACAGGGGATTATGAGCAGTTCTTC; CDR3 protein: CASSYGTGDYEQFF
J gene: TRBJ2-1; clone size: few; V gene: TRBV9; D gene: TRBD1; CDR3 DNA: TGTGCCAGCCAGACAGGGCAGGACAATGAGCAGTTCTTC; CDR3 protein: CASQTGQDNEQFF
J gene: TRBJ2-1; clone size: many; V gene: TRBV28; D gene: -; CDR3 DNA: TGTGCCAGCACGGTAATCGGACCGAACGGAAATGAGCAGTTCTTC; CDR3 protein: CASTVIGPNGNEQFF
J gene: TRBJ2-6; clone size: many; V gene: TRBV30; D gene: -; CDR3 DNA: TGTGCCTGGAGGGTAGGAATCCTCTCTGGGGCCAACGTCCTGACTTTC; CDR3 protein: CAWRVGILSGANVLTF
J gene: TRBJ2-5; clone size: -; V gene: TRBV6-2/TRBV6-3; D gene: -; CDR3 DNA: TGTGCCAGCAGTATACCGGAGACCCAGTACTTC; CDR3 protein: CASSIPETQYF
J gene: TRBJ2-1; clone size: many; V gene: TRBV30; D gene: TRBD1; CDR3 DNA: TGTGCCTGGAGCCCCCAGGGGGAAGGTCGGTATGAGCAGTTCTTC; CDR3 protein: CAWSPQGEGRYEQFF
J gene: TRBJ2-3; clone size: many; V gene: TRBV7-8; D gene: -; CDR3 DNA: TGTGCCAGCAGCACACTAGGGGAGTCAGATACGCAGTATTTT; CDR3 protein: CASSTLGESDTQYF
J gene: TRBJ2-6; clone size: few; V gene: TRBV27; D gene: -; CDR3 DNA: TGTGCCAGCAGGGTTTGGTCTGGGGCCAACGTCCTGACTTTC; CDR3 protein: CASRVWSGANVLTF
J gene: TRBJ1-5; clone size: many; V gene: TRBV10-3; D gene: -; CDR3 DNA: TGTGCCACCCGGAGAGGGGTAGGGAATCAGCCCCAGCATTTT; CDR3 protein: CATRRGVGNQPQHF
J gene: TRBJ1-2; clone size: -; V gene: TRBV19; D gene: TRBD1; CDR3 DNA: TGTGCCAGTAGGGGACAGCGAAGCTATGGCTACACCTTC; CDR3 protein: CASRGQRSYGYTF
J gene: TRBJ2-4; clone size: many; V gene: TRBV4-1; D gene: -; CDR3 DNA: TGCGCCAGCAGCCAAGTGGGGGGACCTAACATTCAGTACTTC; CDR3 protein: CASSQVGGPNIQYF
J gene: TRBJ1-4; clone size: -; V gene: TRBV6-1; D gene: TRBD1; CDR3 DNA: TGTGCCAGCAGACGCCAGGGGGGGAGTCGTGAAAAACTGTTTTTT; CDR3 protein: CASRRQGGSREKLFF
J gene: TRBJ1-5; clone size: many; V gene: TRBV2; D gene: -; CDR3 DNA: TGTGCCAGCAATGGACCGGGGTACTCCGATCAGCCCCAGCATTTT; CDR3 protein: CASNGPGYSDQPQHF
J gene: TRBJ1-1; clone size: many; V gene: TRBV7-2; D gene: TRBD1; CDR3 DNA: TGTGCCAGCAGCTTAGTGACAGGGCTCACTGAAGCTTTCTTT; CDR3 protein: CASSLVTGLTEAFF
J gene: TRBJ2-2; clone size: few; V gene: TRBV20-1; D gene: -; CDR3 DNA: TGCAGTGCTAGAGATCCCCGTTCCCTCCAGAACACCGGGGAGCTGTTTTTT; CDR3 protein: CSARDPRSLQNTGELFF
J gene: TRBJ2-1; clone size: many; V gene: TRBV11-3; D gene: -; CDR3 DNA: TGTGCCAGCAGCTTAATCGGTGAGCAGTTCTTC; CDR3 protein: CASSLIGEQFF
J gene: TRBJ2-5; clone size: many; V gene: TRBV6-5; D gene: -; CDR3 DNA: TGTGCCAGCAGTTACGGTGGGGGTTTGTTTGAGACCCAGTACTTC; CDR3 protein: CASSYGGGLFETQYF
J gene: TRBJ2-7; clone size: many; V gene: TRBV7-2; D gene: TRBD2; CDR3 DNA: TGTGCCAGCAGCTTAGGGGGTAGCGGGGGGATTGGGCAGTACTTC; CDR3 protein: CASSLGGSGGIGQYF
J gene: TRBJ2-5; clone size: many; V gene: TRBV12-3/TRBV12-4; D gene: -; CDR3 DNA: TGTGCCAGCAGTGCAGGGTACCAGGGGACCCAGTACTTC; CDR3 protein: CASSAGYQGTQYF
J gene: TRBJ2-5; clone size: many; V gene: TRBV28; D gene: -; CDR3 DNA: TGTGCCAGCAGGCGAGGAAGGGCCCAAGAGACCCAGTACTTC; CDR3 protein: CASRRGRAQETQYF
J gene: TRBJ2-7; clone size: -; V gene: TRBV2; D gene: -; CDR3 DNA: TGTGCCAGCAGTCCCAGCTATCCCTACGAGCAGTACTTC; CDR3 protein: CASSPSYPYEQYF
J gene: TRBJ2-7; clone size: many; V gene: TRBV28; D gene: -; CDR3 DNA: TGTGCCAGCAGGTCGGGTAGCGCGGACTACGAGCAGTACTTC; CDR3 protein: CASRSGSADYEQYF
J gene: TRBJ1-6; clone size: many; V gene: TRBV20-1; D gene: -; CDR3 DNA: TGCAGTGCTACCCGGGAAGCGGGTGGTTCACCCCTCCACTTT; CDR3 protein: CSATREAGGSPLHF
J gene: TRBJ1-1; clone size: many; V gene: TRBV11-2; D gene: -; CDR3 DNA: TGTGCCAGCAGCTTAGCGGGCAGTGAAGCTTTCTTT; CDR3 protein: CASSLAGSEAFF
J gene: TRBJ2-3; clone size: -; V gene: TRBV4-1; D gene: -; CDR3 DNA: TGCGCCAGCAGCCAAGTTGGGTTCACAGATACGCAGTATTTT; CDR3 protein: CASSQVGFTDTQYF
J gene: TRBJ2-2; clone size: few; V gene: TRBV15; D gene: -; CDR3 DNA: TGTGCCACCAGCAAAGTAGTGTCTCGGAACACCGGGGAGCTGTTTTTT; CDR3 protein: CATSKVVSRNTGELFF
J gene: TRBJ2-3; clone size: many; V gene: TRBV7-8; D gene: -; CDR3 DNA: TGTGCCAGCAGCTATGGACAGCCAGATACGCAGTATTTT; CDR3 protein: CASSYGQPDTQYF
J gene: TRBJ2-1; clone size: once; V gene: TRBV12-3/TRBV12-4; D gene: TRBD2; CDR3 DNA: TGTGCCAGCAGTTTAGGTTCCAGCGGGGGGGCCTACAATGAGCAGTTCTTC; CDR3 protein: CASSLGSSGGAYNEQFF
J gene: TRBJ2-6; clone size: -; V gene: TRBV18; D gene: -; CDR3 DNA: TGTGCCAGCTCTACGACAAGGACGGACTCTGGGGCCAACGTCCTGACTTTC; CDR3 protein: CASSTTRTDSGANVLTF
J gene: TRBJ2-5; clone size: many; V gene: TRBV10-3; D gene: TRBD1; CDR3 DNA: TGTGCCATCAGGGCCGGGACAGCCGAAGAGACCCAGTACTTC; CDR3 protein: CAIRAGTAEETQYF
J gene: TRBJ2-1; clone size: -; V gene: TRBV7-2; D gene: TRBD1; CDR3 DNA: TGTGCCAGCAGGACCGGGACAGGGGGCTCCAATGAGCAGTTCTTC; CDR3 protein: CASRTGTGGSNEQFF
J gene: TRBJ2-2; clone size: many; V gene: TRBV2; D gene: TRBD2; CDR3 DNA: TGTGCCAGCTCCCCCCTCCCTAGCGGGGGCACCGGGGAGCTGTTTTTT; CDR3 protein: CASSPLPSGGTGELFF
J gene: TRBJ1-2; clone size: many; V gene: TRBV5-8; D gene: TRBD1; CDR3 DNA: TGTGCCAGCAGCTCAAGACAGGGGGCGGACTATGGCTACACCTTC; CDR3 protein: CASSSRQGADYGYTF
J gene: TRBJ1-2; clone size: many; V gene: TRBV20-1; D gene: -; CDR3 DNA: TGCAGTGCTAGAGCCGGGACATATGGCTACACCTTC; CDR3 protein: CSARAGTYGYTF
J gene: TRBJ1-2; clone size: few; V gene: TRBV6-1; D gene: TRBD1; CDR3 DNA: TGTGCCAGCAGAACGACAGGGGTAAAAAACTATGGCTACACCTTC; CDR3 protein: CASRTTGVKNYGYTF
J gene: TRBJ2-1; clone size: -; V gene: TRBV19; D gene: -; CDR3 DNA: TGTGCCAGTAGTGAAGGGTATTCGTACAATGAGCAGTTCTTC; CDR3 protein: CASSEGYSYNEQFF
J gene: TRBJ2-7; clone size: many; V gene: TRBV5-1; D gene: -; CDR3 DNA: TGCGCCAGCAGCAACGGACCAGCCTACGAGCAGTACTTC; CDR3 protein: CASSNGPAYEQYF
J gene: TRBJ2-1; clone size: -; V gene: TRBV5-8; D gene: -; CDR3 DNA: TGCGCCAGCAGCTGGGACATTTACAATGAGCAGTTCTTC; CDR3 protein: CASSWDIYNEQFF
J gene: TRBJ1-2; clone size: many; V gene: TRBV30; D gene: TRBD1; CDR3 DNA: TGTGCCTGCGGACAGGGATACGGCTACACCTTC; CDR3 protein: CACGQGYGYTF
J gene: TRBJ2-2; clone size: -; V gene: TRBV19; D gene: -; CDR3 DNA: TGTGCCAGTTTCGGAAACGCGAACACCGGGGAGCTGTTTTTT; CDR3 protein: CASFGNANTGELFF